What follows are 7 T cell receptor beta chains derived from one specimen sequenced in a study of OX40 agonist ivuxolimab in advanced cancers. Profiled with immunoSEQ multiplex PCR; TCRdb holds only in-frame clones, not every one. The sample has about 54,000 clones; around 93% are singletons. Sequencing was performed on CD4+ or CD8+ T cells sorted from blood, taken in a trial of the OX40 agonist ivuxolimab. These TCRs come from an adult with an advanced solid tumor such as melanoma, head and neck, liver or kidney cancer.

The rearrangement links TRBV27 to TRBJ2-2, with 8 nucleotides matching TRBD2. V shed 2 bases, J shed 3 bases, and the junction held 2 bases outside the gene matches. CDR3 size: 15 residues. The germline gives CDR1 MNHEY, CDR2 SMNVEV (reference sequence). In DNA, the CDR3 is TGTGCCAGCAGTTTAGGACTAGCTTACACCGGGGAGCTGTTTTTT. As protein: CASSLGLAYTGELFF.

Here the CDR3 reads CASSLGVRGGENQPQHF. The CDR3, as DNA: TGTGCCAGCAGTTTAGGCGTTAGGGGTGGGGAGAATCAGCCCCAGCATTTT. This chain joins TRBV27 and TRBJ1-5; D may be TRBD1 (5 bases). Trimming took off 2 bases at V and 4 bases at J, with 18 bases between the two ends. The CDR3 sequence is 17 residues long. Germline lookup yields CDR1 MNHEY and CDR2 SMNVEV (reference sequence).

The chain recombines TRBV9 with TRBJ2-7, with D hard to call. The CDR3 sequence is 15 residues long. V was clipped by 4 bases and J by 2 bases, with 16 bases between them. CDR1 and CDR2 from the germline V gene are SGDLS and YYNGEE. CDR3 in DNA: TGTGCCAGCAGCCCTCAGACGGATTTCGCCTACGAGCAGTACTTC. Protein: CASSPQTDFAYEQYF.

The chain uses TRBV30 and TRBJ2-5; tentatively, D is TRBD2 (7 bases). The V and J ends lost 0 bases and 5 bases respectively, with 16 bases between them. Germline lookup yields CDR1 GTSNPN and CDR2 SVGIG (reference sequence). The CDR3 length is 15 residues. CDR3 sequence reads: CAWSVRGGARETQYF. DNA of the CDR3: TGTGCCTGGAGTGTCCGTGGGGGGGCTCGGGAGACCCAGTACTTC.

The chain has TRBV28 and TRBJ1-2; no clear D gene. The V end was cut by 5 bases, the J end by 2 bases, with 6 bases between. Germline CDR1 is MDHEN and CDR2 is SYDVKM. The CDR3 extends over 12 amino acids. In DNA, the CDR3 is TGTGCCAGCAGTCCCCAAAACTATGGCTACACCTTC. It encodes CASSPQNYGYTF.

The chain links TRBV19 to TRBJ2-5, with TRBD1 identical over 7 bases. V shed 3 bases, J shed 2 bases, and the junction held 3 bases outside the gene matches. Germline lookup yields CDR1 LNHDA and CDR2 SQIVND (reference sequence). The length of the CDR3 is 14 residues. The CDR3 loop reads CASSMGQLQETQYF. The CDR3, as DNA: TGTGCCAGTAGTATGGGACAGCTTCAAGAGACCCAGTACTTC.

This clone is medium-sized. The genes are TRBV6-5 and TRBJ2-2, with D perhaps TRBD1 (6 bases). The V gene's germline CDR1 is MNHEY and CDR2 SVGAGI. CDR3 length equals 15 residues. Trimming cost V 5 bases and J 6 bases, with 16 bases left between them. This CDR3 reads CASSPFQGPSGELFF. As DNA, the CDR3 is TGTGCCAGCAGTCCATTCCAGGGGCCTTCCGGGGAGCTGTTTTTT.